A single sample is the source of the 9 T cell receptor beta chains below, sequenced in a study of cytomegalovirus exposure and HLA in healthy donors. 60 Vbeta and 13 Jbeta primers were used in PCR. TCRdb's copy holds only in-frame clones and misses some; the assay was immunoSEQ multiplex PCR. Here the sample spans under 150,000 clones, 60% to 85% being singletons. Sequencing input: PBMCs. All receptors come from a male donor in good health and CMV-seronegative.

The rearrangement links TRBV21-1 to TRBJ1-5. TRBV21-1 is listed as a pseudogene. This CDR3 region has 17 residues. DNA of the CDR3: TGTGCCAGCAGCAAAGGGGTCGGGGATTCTAGCAATCAGCCCCAGCATTTT. As protein: CASSKGVGDSSNQPQHF.

This clone was recorded only once. The V gene is TRBV4-2, the J gene TRBJ1-5; D is undetermined. The germline gives CDR1 LGHNA, CDR2 YNFKEQ. The CDR3 length is 15 residues. V lost 0 bases and J 4 bases, leaving 10 bases between the germline ends. In nucleotides, the CDR3 is TGTGCCAGCAGCCAAGATCAGGCCAGTAATCAGCCCCAGCATTTT. Translating gives CASSQDQASNQPQHF.

The chain is built from TRBV19 and TRBJ1-2; 8 positions agree with TRBD1. Per the germline V gene, CDR1 is LNHDA and CDR2 is SQIVND (reference sequence). This CDR3 has 14 amino acids. J gave up 4 bases and V 2 bases, and 3 bases lay outside the gene matches. The CDR3 nucleotides read TGTGCCAGTAGTATAAGTGACAGGGGCTATGGCTACACCTTC. This gives the protein CASSISDRGYGYTF.

There are a few counts of this clone. The chain employs TRBV30 and TRBJ1-2; D is unresolved. V was trimmed by 5 bases and J by 5 bases, leaving 15 bases between them. The CDR3 runs to 13 residues. Germline V gene lookup returns CDR1 GTSNPN and CDR2 SVGIG (reference sequence). For the CDR3, the DNA is TGTGCCTGGTCCGCCGGGAGCCGGTATGGCTACACCTTC. Its translation is CAWSAGSRYGYTF. The entire variable domain, with the rest obtained from reference TRBV30 and TRBJ1-2, is as follows: SQTIHQWPATLVQPVGSPLSLECTVEGTSNPNLYWYRQAAGRGLQLLFYSVGIGQISSEVPQNLSASRPQDRQFILSSKKLLLSDSGFYLCAWSAGSRYGYTFGSGTRLTVV.

A note on this clone: Other DNA sequences in the sample encode the same CDR3. This chain connects TRBV4-1 to TRBJ1-1, with D possibly being TRBD1 (6 bases). Germline assignment: CDR1 MGHRA and CDR2 YSYEKL. The CDR3 has 14 residues. V lost 1 base and J lost 4, with 10 bases in between. CDR3 sequence reads: CASSQVQGSTEAFF. The CDR3 DNA follows: TGCGCCAGCAGCCAAGTCCAGGGGAGCACTGAAGCTTTCTTT.

The rearrangement links TRBV27 to TRBJ1-1; 7 positions agree with TRBD1. The V gene end was trimmed by 3 bases and the J gene end by 5 bases; junction bases not matched to a gene: 9. The CDR3 is 15 residues long. Germline lookup yields CDR1 MNHEY and CDR2 SMNVEV (reference sequence). As DNA, the CDR3 is TGTGCCAGCAGTTTCGTCGGAGGGGGCTTTACTGAAGCTTTCTTT. Amino acid sequence: CASSFVGGGFTEAFF.

Only one count was recorded for this clone. The chain has TRBV13 and TRBJ2-1; 14 bases are a match to TRBD2. J gave up 8 bases and V 2 bases, and 14 bases lay outside the gene matches. CDR1 is PRHDT, CDR2 FYEKMQ, per germline (reference sequence). The CDR3 has 19 residues. The CDR3 protein is CASSLRVGLAGAFGDEQFF. The CDR3 DNA is TGTGCCAGCAGCTTACGCGTGGGACTAGCGGGAGCGTTCGGTGATGAGCAGTTCTTC.

This chain links TRBV7-3 with TRBJ1-1, with D possibly matching TRBD1 (5 bases). Germline assignment: CDR1 SGHTA and CDR2 FQGTGA. Trimming cost V 0 bases and J 7 bases, with 12 bases left between them. The CDR3 is made up of 14 amino acids. In DNA, the CDR3 is TGTGCCAGCAGCTTAACAGGGCAGGGCTGTGAAGCTTTCTTT. This encodes CASSLTGQGCEAFF.

This clone was seen a handful of times. CDR3 region: CASSVAPSGSSYEQYF. Written as DNA, the CDR3 is TGTGCCAGCAGCGTAGCCCCTAGCGGGAGCTCCTACGAGCAGTACTTC. The chain is built from TRBV9 and TRBJ2-7, with 10 bases aligning to TRBD2. This CDR3 region has 16 residues. V shed 0 bases and J 0 bases; nucleotides not matched to a gene: 3. Germline loops: CDR1 SGDLS, CDR2 YYNGEE.